This T cell receptor (beta chain) is drawn from a study of blood T cell repertoires in COVID-19. Some clones are missing from TCRdb's copy, which holds only in-frame ones; the method was immunoSEQ multiplex PCR. The table records approximately 330,000 clones, under 90% of them present only once. The sequence was collected from a young woman who had recovered from COVID-19. The sequenced sample was PBMCs or T cells enriched from blood (not recorded which).

CDR3 nucleotide sequence: TGCGCCAGCAGCTTGGGGGGGACTAGCGGGAGTTCCTACGAGCAGTACTTC. It is translated as CASSLGGTSGSSYEQYF. J is TRBJ2-7 and V is TRBV5-1; 14 bases are a match to TRBD2. The CDR3 is 17 residues long. Trimming removed 0 bases from V and 1 base from J; junction bases left unmatched: 3. Germline CDR1 reads SGHRS; CDR2 reads YFSETQ. Combining the CDR3 with reference TRBV5-1 and TRBJ2-7 gives the whole variable domain KAGVTQTPRYLIKTRGQQVTLSCSPISGHRSVSWYQQTPGQGLQFLFEYFSETQRNKGNFPGRFSGRQFSNSRSEMNVSTLELGDSALYLCASSLGGTSGSSYEQYFGPGTRLTVT.